This T cell receptor (beta chain) was sequenced during a study of T cell changes during pregnancy in multiple sclerosis. Trimming at V came to 5 bases and at J to 0 bases, leaving 10 bases not matched to a gene. The germline V gene encodes CDR1 LNHDA and CDR2 SQIVND (reference sequence). The CDR3 is made up of 17 amino acids. TCRdb's table, derived via immunoSEQ multiplex PCR, lists solely in-frame clones and lacks some. This sample has just under 65,000 clones, with over 85% found just once. The starting material was CD8+ T cells from peripheral blood mononuclear cells, obtained in the second trimester of pregnancy. The chain employs TRBV19 and TRBJ2-3, with 8 bases identical to TRBD2. The clonotype comes from a female donor with multiple sclerosis, enrolled in a pregnancy study. CDR3 bases: TGTGCCAGTAGTCCCCCCGGGAGGGTCCCCAGCACAGATACGCAGTATTTT. Its protein is CASSPPGRVPSTDTQYF.